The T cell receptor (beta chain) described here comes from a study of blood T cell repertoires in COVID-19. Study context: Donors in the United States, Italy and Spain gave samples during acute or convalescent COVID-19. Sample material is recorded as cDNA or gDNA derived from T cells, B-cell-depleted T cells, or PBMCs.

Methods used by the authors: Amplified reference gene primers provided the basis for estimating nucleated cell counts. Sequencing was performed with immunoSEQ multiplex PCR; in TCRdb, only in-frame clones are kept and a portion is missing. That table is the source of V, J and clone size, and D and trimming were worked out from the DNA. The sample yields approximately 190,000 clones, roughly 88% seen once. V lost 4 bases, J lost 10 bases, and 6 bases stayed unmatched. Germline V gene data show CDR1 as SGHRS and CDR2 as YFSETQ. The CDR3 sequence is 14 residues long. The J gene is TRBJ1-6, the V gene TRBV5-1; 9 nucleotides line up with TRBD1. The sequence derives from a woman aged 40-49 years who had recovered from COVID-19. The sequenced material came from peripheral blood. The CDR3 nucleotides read TGCGCCAGCAGCCCAGGACAGGGGAGATCACCCCTCCACTTT. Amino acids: CASSPGQGRSPLHF.